This T cell receptor beta chain derives from a study of blood T cell repertoires in COVID-19. CDR3 length: 14 amino acids. The V and J ends lost 1 base and 1 base respectively, with 7 bases between them. Germline V CDR1 and CDR2: LGHDT, YNNKEL (reference sequence). TCRdb's table, derived via immunoSEQ multiplex PCR, lists solely in-frame clones and lacks some. Of approximately 80,000 clones listed, about 87% are singletons. The sequencing sample was made of peripheral blood. This TCR came from a human donor in a cohort sampled during active COVID-19. The gene calls are TRBV3-1 (or the pseudogene TRBV3-2) and TRBJ1-1; D call uncertain. The CDR3 spells CASSQAHGNTEAFF. In DNA, the CDR3 is TGTGCCAGCAGCCAAGCCCACGGGAACACTGAAGCTTTCTTT.